The rows below give T cell receptor beta chains drawn from one sample of a study of cytomegalovirus exposure and HLA in healthy donors. The protocol was immunoSEQ multiplex PCR, while the TCRdb copy is restricted to in-frame clones and leaves out a portion. Altogether around 230,000 clones are present, about three quarters being singletons, with the ten largest covering 1.8%. Material: PBMCs. The receptors shown here come from a male donor in good health and CMV-seronegative. CDR3s include the opening cysteine and the closing phenylalanine or tryptophan. A D gene is named only where the DNA matches it firmly. The size of a clone is reported for some rows only, either as once, few or many, or as a class for expanded clones.

v_call	j_call	clone_size	d_call	cdr3_aa	cdr3_nt
TRBV30	TRBJ2-5	once	TRBD1	CAGRSRTGGETQYF	TGTGCCGGCCGCTCCCGGACAGGGGGGGAGACCCAGTACTTC
TRBV19	TRBJ2-3	once	TRBD1	CASRNRGAVISEGTDTQYF	TGTGCCAGTAGGAACAGGGGCGCGGTAATTTCAGAAGGCACAGATACGCAGTATTTT
TRBV28	TRBJ2-5	NA	NA	CASSPAYGQPYQETQYF	TGTGCCAGCAGCCCAGCTTATGGACAGCCATACCAAGAGACCCAGTACTTC
TRBV2	TRBJ2-1	NA	NA	CASSVGPYNEQFF	TGTGCCAGCAGTGTGGGGCCCTACAATGAGCAGTTCTTC
TRBV4-3	TRBJ1-4	few	TRBD1	CASSQAGTGTNEKLFF	TGCGCCAGCAGCCAAGCCGGGACAGGGACTAATGAAAAACTGTTTTTT
TRBV13	TRBJ1-3	NA	NA	CASSLGVSGNTIYF	TGTGCCAGCAGCCTCGGGGTCTCCGGAAACACCATATATTTT
TRBV2	TRBJ2-3	NA	TRBD2	CAAGGRGATDTQYF	TGTGCCGCCGGGGGGCGGGGGGCCACAGATACGCAGTATTTT
TRBV27	TRBJ2-7	NA	TRBD1	CASIGTGTYEQYF	TGTGCCAGCATTGGGACAGGGACCTACGAGCAGTACTTC
TRBV6-5	TRBJ2-2	few	NA	CASSSRLNTGELFF	TGTGCCAGCAGTTCTCGGTTGAACACCGGGGAGCTGTTTTTT
TRBV11-3	TRBJ2-2	NA	NA	CASSRLNTGELFF	TGTGCCAGCAGCCGTCTGAACACCGGGGAGCTGTTTTTT
TRBV27	TRBJ2-7	NA	NA	CASSFTAQPSYEQYF	TGTGCCAGCAGTTTTACAGCCCAGCCTAGCTACGAGCAGTACTTC
TRBV28	TRBJ1-2	NA	NA	CASSFGRGFNYGYTF	TGTGCCAGCAGTTTCGGAAGGGGGTTTAACTATGGCTACACCTTC
TRBV19	TRBJ1-4	NA	NA	CASSPRGTNEKLFF	TGTGCCAGTAGTCCACGGGGTACTAATGAAAAACTGTTTTTT
TRBV28	TRBJ2-6	NA	TRBD1	CASRRQGSGANVLTF	TGTGCCAGCAGGAGACAGGGATCTGGGGCCAACGTCCTGACTTTC
TRBV7-9	TRBJ1-2	NA	NA	CASGPLIGPSYGYTF	TGTGCCAGCGGGCCGTTAATAGGCCCGTCGTATGGCTACACCTTC
TRBV14	TRBJ1-1	NA	NA	CASSQWGKGMAEAFF	TGTGCCAGCAGCCAATGGGGAAAGGGGATGGCTGAAGCTTTCTTT
TRBV6-1	TRBJ2-7	NA	NA	CASSATDSQLPYEQYF	TGTGCCAGCAGTGCCACGGACAGTCAACTTCCCTACGAGCAGTACTTC
TRBV5-4	TRBJ1-4	NA	NA	CASRLGAKKINEKLFF	TGTGCCAGCAGGTTGGGGGCCAAGAAAATCAATGAAAAACTGTTTTTT
TRBV7-2	TRBJ2-7	once	NA	CASGALSSYEQYF	TGTGCCAGCGGGGCACTGAGCTCCTACGAGCAGTACTTC
TRBV13	TRBJ2-7	NA	NA	CASSLGPSYEQYF	TGTGCCAGCAGCTTAGGCCCCTCCTACGAGCAGTACTTC
TRBV6-5	TRBJ1-2	NA	TRBD1	CASSRGTGGSYGYTF	TGTGCCAGCAGCCGTGGGACAGGGGGCAGCTATGGCTACACCTTC
TRBV2	TRBJ2-1	once	TRBD2	CASFDEASGFKQFF	TGTGCCAGCTTCGACGAGGCTAGCGGGTTTAAGCAGTTCTTC
TRBV30	TRBJ1-1	few	TRBD1	CASTGVVVTEAFF	TGTGCCTCTACAGGGGTAGTGGTGACTGAAGCTTTCTTT
TRBV15	TRBJ1-3	NA	NA	CATSPRVGNTIYF	TGTGCCACCAGTCCCAGGGTTGGAAACACCATATATTTT
TRBV11-2	TRBJ2-5	NA	TRBD2	CASSLHGGGKTQYF	TGTGCCAGCAGCCTCCATGGGGGGGGGAAGACCCAGTACTTC
TRBV6-5	TRBJ1-1	NA	TRBD1	CASSWTGRSGNTEAFF	TGTGCCAGCAGTTGGACAGGGAGGTCGGGGAACACTGAAGCTTTCTTT
TRBV29-1	TRBJ1-2	NA	TRBD1	CSAGTGLDYGYTF	TGCAGCGCAGGGACAGGGTTGGACTATGGCTACACCTTC
TRBV4-1	TRBJ2-7	NA	TRBD1	CASSHTKGQGIGIYEQYF	TGCGCCAGCAGCCACACCAAAGGACAGGGGATTGGCATCTACGAGCAGTACTTC
TRBV30	TRBJ2-1	NA	TRBD2	CALGVRGGLNEQFF	TGTGCCCTGGGGGTTCGGGGGGGCTTAAATGAGCAGTTCTTC
TRBV27	TRBJ1-6	NA	NA	CASSSGYPYNSPLHF	TGTGCCAGCAGTTCAGGATACCCCTATAATTCACCCCTCCACTTT
TRBV4-2	TRBJ2-1	once	TRBD2	CASSQAGTSGSFDEQFF	TGTGCCAGCAGCCAGGCCGGGACTAGCGGGAGCTTTGATGAGCAGTTCTTC
TRBV7-9	TRBJ2-7	NA	NA	CASSLIGRDYEQYF	TGTGCCAGCAGCTTAATCGGTCGGGACTACGAGCAGTACTTC
TRBV27	TRBJ2-7	once	TRBD2	CASSTRLAAYEQYF	TGTGCCAGCAGTACGAGACTAGCGGCCTACGAGCAGTACTTC
TRBV7-2	TRBJ1-2	NA	TRBD1	CASSYDRGVYGYTF	TGTGCCAGCAGCTACGACAGGGGCGTCTATGGCTACACCTTC
TRBV7-2	TRBJ1-1	NA	NA	CASKWVAAAEAFF	TGTGCCAGCAAGTGGGTGGCGGCAGCTGAAGCTTTCTTT
TRBV15	TRBJ2-1	NA	TRBD1	CATSRPGTGDNEQFF	TGTGCCACCAGCAGACCCGGGACAGGGGACAATGAGCAGTTCTTC
TRBV6-6	TRBJ1-1	NA	TRBD1	CASSGTVNTEAFF	TGTGCCAGCTCCGGGACAGTTAACACTGAAGCTTTCTTT
TRBV30	TRBJ2-7	NA	TRBD1	CAWRGQFYEQYF	TGTGCCTGGAGGGGACAGTTCTACGAGCAGTACTTC
TRBV23-1	TRBJ2-6	NA	TRBD2	CASSQKASGRFLGGANVLTF	TGCGCCAGCAGTCAAAAGGCTAGCGGGAGGTTCTTGGGTGGGGCCAACGTCCTGACTTTC
TRBV9	TRBJ2-7	NA	NA	CASSGRVSGSYEQYF	TGTGCCAGCAGCGGCAGAGTTAGCGGATCCTACGAGCAGTACTTC
TRBV9	TRBJ1-4	NA	NA	CASSVGSGAGEKLFF	TGTGCCAGCAGCGTAGGTTCAGGGGCGGGTGAAAAACTGTTTTTT
TRBV28	TRBJ1-3	few	NA	CASSSGTNSGNTIYF	TGTGCCAGCAGTTCCGGGACAAACTCTGGAAACACCATATATTTT
TRBV28	TRBJ1-2	NA	TRBD1	CASRPYLGQEARFSYTF	TGTGCCAGCAGGCCTTATCTTGGACAGGAAGCACGATTCAGCTACACCTTC
TRBV29-1	TRBJ1-2	NA	NA	CSVEDRYGYTF	TGCAGCGTTGAAGATCGCTATGGCTACACCTTC
TRBV9	TRBJ2-1	NA	NA	CASSAKVARDYNEQFF	TGTGCCAGCAGCGCCAAGGTGGCTAGAGATTACAATGAGCAGTTCTTC
TRBV18	TRBJ2-5	NA	TRBD1	CASSPPGTGVPETQYF	TGTGCCAGCTCACCACCGGGGACAGGGGTCCCGGAGACCCAGTACTTC
TRBV2	TRBJ2-7	NA	NA	CASSVEQGLLYEQYF	TGTGCCAGCAGTGTTGAGCAAGGACTGCTCTACGAGCAGTACTTC
TRBV7-9	TRBJ2-7	NA	NA	CASRQGQVYEQYF	TGTGCCAGCAGACAGGGACAAGTCTACGAGCAGTACTTC
TRBV5-1	TRBJ2-2	NA	TRBD2	CASSLVGGANTGELFF	TGCGCCAGCAGCTTGGTCGGGGGGGCGAACACCGGGGAGCTGTTTTTT
TRBV30	TRBJ1-2	NA	TRBD1	CAWGTGISYGYTF	TGTGCCTGGGGGACAGGGATTTCGTATGGCTACACCTTC
TRBV5-1	TRBJ2-2	NA	TRBD1	CASSSEGRGIGELFF	TGCGCCAGCAGCTCGGAAGGCAGGGGGATCGGGGAGCTGTTTTTT
TRBV5-4	TRBJ1-3	once	TRBD1	CASSPGQGAFSGNTIYF	TGTGCCAGCAGCCCGGGACAGGGGGCCTTCTCTGGAAACACCATATATTTT
TRBV7-9	TRBJ2-1	once	TRBD1	CSSNRIRGLEYNEQFF	TGTTCCAGCAACCGAATAAGGGGGCTGGAGTACAATGAGCAGTTCTTC
TRBV7-9	TRBJ2-6	NA	NA	CASSLPEAGANVLTF	TGTGCCAGCAGCTTACCCGAGGCTGGGGCCAACGTCCTGACTTTC